This entry lists 3 T cell receptor beta chains sequenced from one sample in a study of Ad26.COV2.S vaccination and SARS-CoV-2 variants. Profiling relied on immunoSEQ multiplex PCR, and the TCRdb table lists in-frame clones only, not all of them. The sample lists 380,000 or so clones; around 89% were seen once. Documented treatment: some 19 received Ad26.COV2.S at low or high dose, single or two shots; 5 received placebo; per-sample allocation not given. Sampling happened 63 days after the first vaccine or placebo injection. Sequencing used peripheral blood, obtained in a trial of Ad26.COV2.S vaccine versus placebo. These receptor sequences come from a person aged 18-65 years who received the Ad26.COV2.S COVID-19 vaccine or a placebo.

This clone was observed a few times. Within the sample, other DNA sequences also encode this same CDR3. The gene calls are TRBV5-1 and TRBJ1-5, with D uncertain. From germline, CDR1 is SGHRS and CDR2 YFSETQ. Between the trimmed V and J ends, which lost 0 bases and 5 bases, there was a span of 6 bases. This CDR3 spans 13 amino acids. The CDR3 DNA reads as TGCGCCAGCAGCTTGGTACCGGATCAGCCCCAGCATTTT. This encodes CASSLVPDQPQHF.

V is TRBV6-6 and J is TRBJ1-4; TRBD1 might be the D (5 bases). CDR1 and CDR2 (germline): MNHNY, SVGAGI (reference sequence). Trimming cost V 7 bases and J 7 bases, with 16 bases left between them. The CDR3 consists of 14 residues. The CDR3 loop reads CASIRGSGSEKLFF. CDR3 coding DNA: TGTGCCAGCATTCGGGGCTCTGGGAGTGAAAAACTGTTTTTT.

The V and J genes are TRBV18 and TRBJ2-3; D gene uncertain. This CDR3 comprises 13 residues. The V end was cut by 2 bases, the J end by 2 bases, with 5 bases between. The V gene's germline CDR1 is KGHSH and CDR2 LQKENI. In DNA form, the CDR3 reads TGTGCCAGCTCACCAATCACCACAGATACGCAGTATTTT. Its protein product is CASSPITTDTQYF.